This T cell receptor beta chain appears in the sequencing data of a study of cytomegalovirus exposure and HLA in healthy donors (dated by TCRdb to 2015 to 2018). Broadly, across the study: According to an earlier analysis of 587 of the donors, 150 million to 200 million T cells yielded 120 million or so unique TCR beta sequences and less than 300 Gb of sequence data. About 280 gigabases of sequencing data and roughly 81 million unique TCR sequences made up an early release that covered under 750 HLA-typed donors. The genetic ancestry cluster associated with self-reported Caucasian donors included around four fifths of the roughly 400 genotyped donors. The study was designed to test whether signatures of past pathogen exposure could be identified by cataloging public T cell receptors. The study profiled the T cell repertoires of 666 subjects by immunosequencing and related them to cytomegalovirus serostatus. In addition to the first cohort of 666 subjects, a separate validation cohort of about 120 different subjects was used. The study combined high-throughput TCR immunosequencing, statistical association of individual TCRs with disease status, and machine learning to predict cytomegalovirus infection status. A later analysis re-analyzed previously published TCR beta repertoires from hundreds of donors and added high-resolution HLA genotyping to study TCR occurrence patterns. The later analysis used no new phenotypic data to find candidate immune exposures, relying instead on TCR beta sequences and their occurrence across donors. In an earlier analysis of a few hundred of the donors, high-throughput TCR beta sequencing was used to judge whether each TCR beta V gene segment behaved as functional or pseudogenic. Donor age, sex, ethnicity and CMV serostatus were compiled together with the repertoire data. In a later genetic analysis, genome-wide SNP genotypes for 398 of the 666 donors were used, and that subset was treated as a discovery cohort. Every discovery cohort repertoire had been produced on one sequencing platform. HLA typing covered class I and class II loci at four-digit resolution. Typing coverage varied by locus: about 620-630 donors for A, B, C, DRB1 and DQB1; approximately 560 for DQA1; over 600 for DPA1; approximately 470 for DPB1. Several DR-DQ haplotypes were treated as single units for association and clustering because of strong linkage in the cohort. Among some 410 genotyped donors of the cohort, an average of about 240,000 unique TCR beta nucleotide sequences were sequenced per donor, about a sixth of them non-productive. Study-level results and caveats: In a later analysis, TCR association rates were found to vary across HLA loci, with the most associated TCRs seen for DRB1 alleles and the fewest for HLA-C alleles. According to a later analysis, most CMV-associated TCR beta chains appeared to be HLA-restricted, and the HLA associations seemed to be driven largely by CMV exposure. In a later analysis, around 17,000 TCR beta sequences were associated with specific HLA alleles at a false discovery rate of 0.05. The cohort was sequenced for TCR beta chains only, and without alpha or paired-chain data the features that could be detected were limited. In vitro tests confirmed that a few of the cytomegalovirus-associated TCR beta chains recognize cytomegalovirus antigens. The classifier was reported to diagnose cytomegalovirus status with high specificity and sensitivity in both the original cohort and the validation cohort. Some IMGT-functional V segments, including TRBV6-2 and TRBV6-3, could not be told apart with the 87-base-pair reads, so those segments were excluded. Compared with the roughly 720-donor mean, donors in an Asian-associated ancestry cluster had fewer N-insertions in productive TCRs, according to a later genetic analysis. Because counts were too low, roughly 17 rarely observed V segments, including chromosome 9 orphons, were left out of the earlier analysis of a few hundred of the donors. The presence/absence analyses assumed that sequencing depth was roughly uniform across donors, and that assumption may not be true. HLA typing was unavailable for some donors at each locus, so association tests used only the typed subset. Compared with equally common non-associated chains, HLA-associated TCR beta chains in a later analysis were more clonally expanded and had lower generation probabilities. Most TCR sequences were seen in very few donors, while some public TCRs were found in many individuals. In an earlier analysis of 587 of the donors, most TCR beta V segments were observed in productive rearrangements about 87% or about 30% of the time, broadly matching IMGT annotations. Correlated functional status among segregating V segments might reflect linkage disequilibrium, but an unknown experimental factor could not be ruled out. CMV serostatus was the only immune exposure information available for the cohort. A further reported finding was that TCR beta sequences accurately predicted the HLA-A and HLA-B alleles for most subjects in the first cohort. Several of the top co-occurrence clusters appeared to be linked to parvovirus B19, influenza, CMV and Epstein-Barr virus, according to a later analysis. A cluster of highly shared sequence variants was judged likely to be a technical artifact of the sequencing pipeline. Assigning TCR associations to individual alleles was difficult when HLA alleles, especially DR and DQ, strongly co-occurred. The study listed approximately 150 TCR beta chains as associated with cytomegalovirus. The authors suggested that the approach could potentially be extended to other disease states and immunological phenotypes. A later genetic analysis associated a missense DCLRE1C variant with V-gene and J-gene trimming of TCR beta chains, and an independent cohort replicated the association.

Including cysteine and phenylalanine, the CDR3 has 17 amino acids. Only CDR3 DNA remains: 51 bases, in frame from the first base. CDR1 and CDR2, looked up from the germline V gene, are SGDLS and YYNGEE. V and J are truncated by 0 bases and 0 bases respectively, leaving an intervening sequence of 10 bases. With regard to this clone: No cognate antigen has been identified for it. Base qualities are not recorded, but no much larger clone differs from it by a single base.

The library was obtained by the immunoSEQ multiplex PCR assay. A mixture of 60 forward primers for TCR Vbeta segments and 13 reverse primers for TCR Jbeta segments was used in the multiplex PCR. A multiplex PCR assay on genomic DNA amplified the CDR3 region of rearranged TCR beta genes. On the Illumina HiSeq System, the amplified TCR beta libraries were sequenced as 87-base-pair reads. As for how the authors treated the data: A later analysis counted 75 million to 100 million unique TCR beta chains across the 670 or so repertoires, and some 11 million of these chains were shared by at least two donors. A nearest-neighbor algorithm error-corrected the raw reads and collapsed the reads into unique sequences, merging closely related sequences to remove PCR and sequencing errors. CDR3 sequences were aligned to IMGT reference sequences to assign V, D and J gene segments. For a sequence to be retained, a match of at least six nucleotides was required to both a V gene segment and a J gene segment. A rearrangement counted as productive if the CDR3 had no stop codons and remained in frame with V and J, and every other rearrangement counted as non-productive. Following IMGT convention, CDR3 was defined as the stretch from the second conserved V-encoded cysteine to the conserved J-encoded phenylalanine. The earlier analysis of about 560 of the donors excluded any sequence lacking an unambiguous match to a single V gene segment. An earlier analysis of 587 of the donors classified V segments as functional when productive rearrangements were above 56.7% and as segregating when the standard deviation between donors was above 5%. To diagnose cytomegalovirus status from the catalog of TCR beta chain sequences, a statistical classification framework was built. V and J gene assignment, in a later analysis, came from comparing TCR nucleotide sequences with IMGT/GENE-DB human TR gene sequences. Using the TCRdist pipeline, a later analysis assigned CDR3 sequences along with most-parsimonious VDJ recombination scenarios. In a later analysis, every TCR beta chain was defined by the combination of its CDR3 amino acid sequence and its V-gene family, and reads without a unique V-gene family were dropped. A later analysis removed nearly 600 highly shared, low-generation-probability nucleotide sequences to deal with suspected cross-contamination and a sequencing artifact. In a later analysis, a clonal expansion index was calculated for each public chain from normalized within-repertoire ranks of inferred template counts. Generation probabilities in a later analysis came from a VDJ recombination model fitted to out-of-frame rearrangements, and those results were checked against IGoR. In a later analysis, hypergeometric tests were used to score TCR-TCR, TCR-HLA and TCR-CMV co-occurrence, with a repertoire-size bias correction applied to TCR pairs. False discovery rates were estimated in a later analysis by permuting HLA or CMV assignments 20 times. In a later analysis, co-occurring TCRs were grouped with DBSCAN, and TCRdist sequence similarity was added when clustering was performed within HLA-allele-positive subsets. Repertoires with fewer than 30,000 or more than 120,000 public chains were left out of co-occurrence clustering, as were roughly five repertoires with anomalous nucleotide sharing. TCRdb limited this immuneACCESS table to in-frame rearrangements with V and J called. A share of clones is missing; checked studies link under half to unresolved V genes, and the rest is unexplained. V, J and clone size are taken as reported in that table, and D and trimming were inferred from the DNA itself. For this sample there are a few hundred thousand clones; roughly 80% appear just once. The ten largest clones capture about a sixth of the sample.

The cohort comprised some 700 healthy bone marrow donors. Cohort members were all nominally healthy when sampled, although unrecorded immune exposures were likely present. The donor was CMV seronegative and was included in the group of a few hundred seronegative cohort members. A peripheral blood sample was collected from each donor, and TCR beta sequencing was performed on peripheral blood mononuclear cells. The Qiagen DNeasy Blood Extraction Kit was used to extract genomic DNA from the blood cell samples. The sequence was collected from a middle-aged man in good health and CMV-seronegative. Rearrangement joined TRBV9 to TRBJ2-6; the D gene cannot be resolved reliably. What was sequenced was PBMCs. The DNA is TGTGCCAGCAGCGTAGGAGGCAGCCACTCTGGGGCCAACGTCCTGACTTTC. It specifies CASSVGGSHSGANVLTF.